This TCR beta chain was sequenced for a study of CD8+ T cells in alopecia areata. Germline V gene data show CDR1 as MDHEN and CDR2 as SYDVKM. The CDR3 is 16 amino acids. The V and J ends lost 6 bases and 5 bases respectively, with 22 bases between them. In each case, RNA was isolated and then reverse transcribed into cDNA as the sequencing template. Method: immunoSEQ multiplex PCR; TCRdb's copy keeps in-frame clones and lacks some. The data hold more than 95,000 clones, with approximately 60% observed a single time. The receptor was derived from a human donor in good health. Sequenced sample: CD4+ T cells sorted from blood. The gene calls are TRBV28 and TRBJ2-5, with D hard to call. The DNA of the CDR3 is TGTGCCAGCAGCTCCCCCTCAGACTCGTTCAGGGAGACCCAGTACTTC. Protein: CASSSPSDSFRETQYF.